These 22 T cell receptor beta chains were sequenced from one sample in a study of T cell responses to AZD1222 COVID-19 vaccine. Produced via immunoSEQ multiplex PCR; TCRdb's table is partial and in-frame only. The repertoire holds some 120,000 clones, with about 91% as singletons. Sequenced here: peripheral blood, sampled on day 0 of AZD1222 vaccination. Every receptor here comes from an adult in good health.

The CDR3 DNA reads TGTGCCAGTAGGCGAGAAAACTACGAGCAGTACTTC. Translation: CASRRENYEQYF. The chain recombines TRBV19 with TRBJ2-7; the D is unclear. V gave up 6 bases and J gave up 3 bases, with 9 bases separating them. This CDR3 comprises 12 residues. Germline V gene lookup returns CDR1 LNHDA and CDR2 SQIVND (reference sequence).

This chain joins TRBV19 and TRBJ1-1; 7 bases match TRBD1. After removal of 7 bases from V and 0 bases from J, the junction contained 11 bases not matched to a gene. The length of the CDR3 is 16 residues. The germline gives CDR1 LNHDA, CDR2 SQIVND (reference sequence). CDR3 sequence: CASTSEDRIMNTEAFF. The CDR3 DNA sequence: TGTGCCAGTACCTCAGAGGACAGGATAATGAACACTGAAGCTTTCTTT.

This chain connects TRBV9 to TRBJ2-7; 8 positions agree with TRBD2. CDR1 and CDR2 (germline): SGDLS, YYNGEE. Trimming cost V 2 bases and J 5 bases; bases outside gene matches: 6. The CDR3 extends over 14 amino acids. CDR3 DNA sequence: TGTGCCAGCAGCGTGGGACTAGTTGACGACGAGCAGTACTTC. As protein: CASSVGLVDDEQYF.

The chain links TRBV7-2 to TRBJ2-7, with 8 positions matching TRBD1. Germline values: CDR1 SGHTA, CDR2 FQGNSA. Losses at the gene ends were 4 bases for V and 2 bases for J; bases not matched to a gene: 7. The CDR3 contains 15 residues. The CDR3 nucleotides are TGTGCCAGCAGCTCCGCACCACAGGGGGCCTACGAGCAGTACTTC. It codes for CASSSAPQGAYEQYF.

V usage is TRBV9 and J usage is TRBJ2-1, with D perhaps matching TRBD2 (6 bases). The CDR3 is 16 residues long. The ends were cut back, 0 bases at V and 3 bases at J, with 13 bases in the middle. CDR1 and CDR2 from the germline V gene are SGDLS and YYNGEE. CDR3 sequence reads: CASSVGAAGGYNEQFF. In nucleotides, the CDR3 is TGTGCCAGCAGCGTAGGTGCGGCCGGGGGCTACAATGAGCAGTTCTTC.

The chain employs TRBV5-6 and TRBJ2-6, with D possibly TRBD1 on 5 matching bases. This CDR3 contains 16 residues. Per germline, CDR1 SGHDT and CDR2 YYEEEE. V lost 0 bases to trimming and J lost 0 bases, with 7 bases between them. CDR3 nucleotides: TGTGCCAGCAGCTTGGGACAGATCTCTGGGGCCAACGTCCTGACTTTC. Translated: CASSLGQISGANVLTF.

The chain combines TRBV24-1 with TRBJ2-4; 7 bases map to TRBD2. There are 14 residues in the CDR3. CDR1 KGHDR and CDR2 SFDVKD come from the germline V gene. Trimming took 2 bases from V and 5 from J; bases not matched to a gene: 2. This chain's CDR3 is CATSDSGGQNIQYF. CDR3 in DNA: TGTGCCACCAGTGATTCGGGAGGACAAAACATTCAGTACTTC.

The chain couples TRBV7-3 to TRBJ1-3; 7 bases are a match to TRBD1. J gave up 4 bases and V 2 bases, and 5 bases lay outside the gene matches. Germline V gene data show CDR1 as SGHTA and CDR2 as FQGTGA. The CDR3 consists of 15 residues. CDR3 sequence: CASSLVQGIGNTIYF. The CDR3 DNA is TGTGCCAGCAGCTTAGTACAGGGGATCGGAAACACCATATATTTT.

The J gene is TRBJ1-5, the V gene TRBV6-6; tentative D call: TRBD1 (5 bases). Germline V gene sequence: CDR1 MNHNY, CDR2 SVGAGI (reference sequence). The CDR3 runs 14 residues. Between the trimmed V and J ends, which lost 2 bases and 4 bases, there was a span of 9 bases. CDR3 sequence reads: CASSYRGVNQPQHF. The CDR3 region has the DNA TGTGCCAGCAGTTACCGGGGGGTGAATCAGCCCCAGCATTTT.

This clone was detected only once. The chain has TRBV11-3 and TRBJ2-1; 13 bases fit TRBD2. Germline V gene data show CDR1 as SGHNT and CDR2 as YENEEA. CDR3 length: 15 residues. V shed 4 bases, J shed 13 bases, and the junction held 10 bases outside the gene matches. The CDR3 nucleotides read TGTGCCAGCAGCTCGTCTGGGACTAGCGGGGCGCAACAGTTCTTC. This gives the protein CASSSSGTSGAQQFF.

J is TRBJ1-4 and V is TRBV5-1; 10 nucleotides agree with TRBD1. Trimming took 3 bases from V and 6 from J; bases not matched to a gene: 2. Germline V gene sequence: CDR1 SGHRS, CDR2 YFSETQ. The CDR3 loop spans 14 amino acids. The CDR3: CASSSDRGDEKLFF. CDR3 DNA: TGCGCCAGCAGCTCGGACAGGGGGGATGAAAAACTGTTTTTT.

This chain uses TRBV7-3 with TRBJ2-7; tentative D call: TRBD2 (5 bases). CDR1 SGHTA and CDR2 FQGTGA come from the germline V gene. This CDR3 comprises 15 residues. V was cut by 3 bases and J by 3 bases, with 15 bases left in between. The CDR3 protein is CASSLNSDGNYEQYF. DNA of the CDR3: TGTGCCAGCAGCTTGAACTCGGACGGGAACTACGAGCAGTACTTC.

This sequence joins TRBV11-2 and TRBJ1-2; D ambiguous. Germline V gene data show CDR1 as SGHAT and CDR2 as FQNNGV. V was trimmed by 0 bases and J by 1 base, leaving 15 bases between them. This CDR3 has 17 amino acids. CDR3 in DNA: TGTGCCAGCAGCTTAGATGCGGGCTGGGCCTTTAACTATGGCTACACCTTC. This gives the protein CASSLDAGWAFNYGYTF.

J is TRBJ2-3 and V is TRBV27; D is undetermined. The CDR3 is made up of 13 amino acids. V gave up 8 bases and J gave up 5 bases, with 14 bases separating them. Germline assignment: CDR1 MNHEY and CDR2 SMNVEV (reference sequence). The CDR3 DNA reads TGTGCCAGCTCCGTAGACCCACTAGATACGCAGTATTTT. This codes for CASSVDPLDTQYF.

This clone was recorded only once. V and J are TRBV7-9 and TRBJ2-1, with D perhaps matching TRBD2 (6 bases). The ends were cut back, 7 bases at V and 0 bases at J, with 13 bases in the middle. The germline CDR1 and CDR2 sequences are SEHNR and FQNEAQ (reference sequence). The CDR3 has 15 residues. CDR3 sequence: CASNDAGRSYNEQFF. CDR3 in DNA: TGTGCCAGCAACGATGCGGGACGCTCCTACAATGAGCAGTTCTTC.

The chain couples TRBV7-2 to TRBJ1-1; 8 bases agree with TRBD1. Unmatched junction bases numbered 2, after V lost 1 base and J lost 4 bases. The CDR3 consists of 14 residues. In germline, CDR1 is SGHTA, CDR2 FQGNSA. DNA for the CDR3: TGTGCCAGCAGCTTAGGCAGGGGGCGCACTGAAGCTTTCTTT. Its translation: CASSLGRGRTEAFF.

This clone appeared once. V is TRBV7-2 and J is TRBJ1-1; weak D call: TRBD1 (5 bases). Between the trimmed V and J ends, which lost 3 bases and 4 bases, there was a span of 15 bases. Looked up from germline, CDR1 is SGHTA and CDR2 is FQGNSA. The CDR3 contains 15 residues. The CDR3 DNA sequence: TGTGCCAGCAGCTTTAACCCCCAGGGCCTCACTGAAGCTTTCTTT. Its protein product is CASSFNPQGLTEAFF.

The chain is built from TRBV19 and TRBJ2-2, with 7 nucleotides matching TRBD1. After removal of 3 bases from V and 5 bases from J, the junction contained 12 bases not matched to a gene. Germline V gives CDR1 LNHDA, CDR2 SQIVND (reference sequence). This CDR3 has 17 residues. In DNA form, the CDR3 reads TGTGCCAGTAGTATCGGGACAGCCCGGGGAAGTACCGGGGAGCTGTTTTTT. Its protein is CASSIGTARGSTGELFF.

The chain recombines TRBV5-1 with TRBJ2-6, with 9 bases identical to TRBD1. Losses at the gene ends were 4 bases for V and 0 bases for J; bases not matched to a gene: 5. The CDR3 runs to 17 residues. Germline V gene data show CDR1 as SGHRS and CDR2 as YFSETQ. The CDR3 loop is CASSPGTGSSGANVLTF. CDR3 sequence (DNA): TGCGCCAGCAGCCCCGGGACAGGGAGCTCTGGGGCCAACGTCCTGACTTTC.

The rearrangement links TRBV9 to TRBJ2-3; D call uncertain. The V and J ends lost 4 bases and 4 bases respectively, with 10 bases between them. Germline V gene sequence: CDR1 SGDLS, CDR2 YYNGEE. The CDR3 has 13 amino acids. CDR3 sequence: CASSWSRADTQYF. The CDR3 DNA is TGTGCCAGCAGCTGGAGTCGAGCAGATACGCAGTATTTT.

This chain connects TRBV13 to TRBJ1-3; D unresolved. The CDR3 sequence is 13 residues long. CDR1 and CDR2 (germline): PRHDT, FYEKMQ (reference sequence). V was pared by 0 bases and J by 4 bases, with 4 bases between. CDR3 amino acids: CASSLGRGNTIYF. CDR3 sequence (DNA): TGTGCCAGCAGCTTAGGGAGGGGAAACACCATATATTTT.

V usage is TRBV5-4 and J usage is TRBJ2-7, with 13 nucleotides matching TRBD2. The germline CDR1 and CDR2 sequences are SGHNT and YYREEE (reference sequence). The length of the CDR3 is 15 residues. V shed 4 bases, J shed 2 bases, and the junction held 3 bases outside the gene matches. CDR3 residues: CASSPGLAGAYEQYF. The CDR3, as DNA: TGTGCCAGCAGCCCAGGACTAGCGGGGGCCTACGAGCAGTACTTC.